A single sample gave rise to the 19 T cell receptor beta chains below, sequenced in a study of cytotoxic CD8 clonotypes in ibrutinib-treated CLL. Here immunoSEQ multiplex PCR was the method, and the copy in TCRdb shows in-frame clones only, minus some. The sample contains 55,000 to 60,000 clones, nearly 55% of which appear only once. The sample here was PBMCs, taken at disease progression, from a patient treated with ibrutinib. The receptors derive from a human donor with chronic lymphocytic leukemia.

The rearrangement joins TRBV4-1 to TRBJ1-6; TRBD1 is a possible D gene (6 bases). This CDR3 spans 15 amino acids. Looked up from germline, CDR1 is MGHRA and CDR2 is YSYEKL. V was pared by 0 bases and J by 7 bases, with 10 bases between. The chain's CDR3 is CASSQEAGDNSPLHF. CDR3 in DNA: TGCGCCAGCAGCCAAGAGGCAGGGGACAATTCACCCCTCCACTTT.

The rearrangement uses TRBV6-6 and TRBJ2-7, with no clear D. Trimming pared 5 bases from V and 2 bases from J, leaving 7 bases between. Germline CDR1 reads MNHNY; CDR2 reads SVGAGI (reference sequence). CDR3 length: 12 amino acids. The CDR3, as DNA: TGTGCCAGCAGTGACCGAACCTACGAGCAGTACTTC. Protein product: CASSDRTYEQYF.

The V gene is TRBV21-1, the J gene TRBJ2-2. TRBV21-1 is deemed a pseudogene. The CDR3 is 15 residues long. CDR3 DNA: TGTGCCAGCAGCAAAACGGGCCCTAACACCGGGGAGCTGTTTTTT. Its translation is CASSKTGPNTGELFF.

The sample holds a few counts of this clone. The chain recombines TRBV5-1 with TRBJ2-7, with 8 bases fitting TRBD2. V lost 4 bases to trimming and J lost 3 bases; unmatched junction nucleotides: 6. Per the germline V gene, CDR1 is SGHRS and CDR2 is YFSETQ. The CDR3 spans 14 residues. The CDR3 region has the DNA TGCGCCAGCAGCCCGACTAGCGTGCACTACGAGCAGTACTTC. It specifies CASSPTSVHYEQYF. The full variable domain, completed using reference TRBV5-1 and TRBJ2-7, is KAGVTQTPRYLIKTRGQQVTLSCSPISGHRSVSWYQQTPGQGLQFLFEYFSETQRNKGNFPGRFSGRQFSNSRSEMNVSTLELGDSALYLCASSPTSVHYEQYFGPGTRLTVT.

V gene TRBV4-2 combines with J gene TRBJ2-3; 9 nucleotides align to TRBD2. The CDR3 length is 18 residues. The V gene's germline CDR1 is LGHNA and CDR2 YNFKEQ. V was pared by 4 bases and J by 0 bases, with 11 bases of the junction left unmatched. This CDR3 is CASSRPGSGGTSTDTQYF. The CDR3 nucleotides read TGTGCCAGCAGCCGCCCAGGTAGCGGGGGAACTAGCACAGATACGCAGTATTTT.

This chain joins TRBV11-1 and TRBJ1-2; D remains ambiguous. The germline gives CDR1 SGHAT, CDR2 FQDESV (reference sequence). This CDR3 comprises 12 residues. Trimming stripped 3 bases from V and 5 bases from J, with 7 bases between. CDR3 bases: TGTGCCAGCAGCTTGGAGGGATATGGCTACACCTTC. Its protein product is CASSLEGYGYTF. The variable domain in full, completed from reference TRBV11-1 and TRBJ1-2, reads EAEVAQSPRYKITEKSQAVAFWCDPISGHATLYWYRQILGQGPELLVQFQDESVVDDSQLPKDRFSAERLKGVDSTLKIQPAELGDSAMYLCASSLEGYGYTFGSGTRLTVV.

The V gene is TRBV28, the J gene TRBJ2-3, with 9 bases aligning to TRBD2. There are 17 residues in the CDR3. V was clipped by 3 bases and J by 2 bases; unmatched bases: 9. CDR1 and CDR2 (germline): MDHEN, SYDVKM. CDR3 nucleotide sequence: TGTGCCAGCAGTTTCCCTGGAGCGGGGGGAGCCACAGATACGCAGTATTTT. It is translated as CASSFPGAGGATDTQYF. Based on the CDR3 plus reference TRBV28 and TRBJ2-3, the full variable domain is DVKVTQSSRYLVKRTGEKVFLECVQDMDHENMFWYRQDPGLGLRLIYFSYDVKMKEKGDIPEGYSVSREKKERFSLILESASTNQTSMYLCASSFPGAGGATDTQYFGPGTRLTVL.

This clone was observed a few times. The chain employs TRBV7-2 and TRBJ1-4; D remains ambiguous. Deletions cut 5 bases from V and 2 bases from J, with 12 bases between. CDR1 and CDR2 (germline): SGHTA, FQGNSA. There are 15 residues in the CDR3. CDR3 in amino acids: CASSPARSTNEKLFF. The DNA for the CDR3 is TGTGCCAGCAGCCCCGCGAGGTCGACTAATGAAAAACTGTTTTTT.

The chain recombines TRBV9 with TRBJ1-2, with no clear D. The CDR3 consists of 14 residues. From germline, CDR1 is SGDLS and CDR2 YYNGEE. V was cut by 0 bases and J by 2 bases, with 8 bases left in between. This CDR3 is CASSVDLGNYGYTF. The CDR3 DNA is TGTGCCAGCAGCGTAGATCTCGGAAACTATGGCTACACCTTC.

This clone was seen once. The chain uses TRBV27 and TRBJ1-5; the D gene is possibly TRBD1 (5 bases). The CDR3 is made up of 17 amino acids. Germline-derived CDR1 and CDR2 are MNHEY and SMNVEV (reference sequence). V was trimmed by 6 bases and J by 7 bases, leaving 25 bases between them. In nucleotides, the CDR3 is TGTGCCAGCAGATCAGGGAGGCAGGGCATGAGGGGACAGCCCCAGCATTTT. Protein product: CASRSGRQGMRGQPQHF.

This clone was observed a few times. The J gene is TRBJ1-1, the V gene TRBV11-3; weak D call: TRBD1 (6 bases). Germline V lookup: CDR1 SGHNT, CDR2 YENEEA. This CDR3 is built from 14 residues. V gave up 2 bases and J gave up 3 bases, with 10 bases separating them. The CDR3 protein is CASSLRGGDTEAFF. In DNA, the CDR3 is TGTGCCAGCAGCTTACGAGGGGGTGACACTGAAGCTTTCTTT.

The chain couples TRBV15 to TRBJ2-5; 7 bases align to TRBD1. CDR1 is LNHNV and CDR2 is YYDKDF in the germline V gene (reference sequence). V trimming: 7 bases; J trimming: 3 bases; junction bases outside the gene matches: 14. CDR3 length: 16 amino acids. CDR3 nucleotides: TGTGCCACCAACCAAAGACAGGGACCGGTAGAAGAGACCCAGTACTTC. This translates into CATNQRQGPVEETQYF.

The rearrangement joins TRBV29-1 to TRBJ2-3; D may correspond to TRBD1 or TRBD2 (5 bases each). Germline loops: CDR1 SQVTM, CDR2 ANQGSEA. The CDR3 sequence is 15 residues long. V shed 6 bases and J shed 2 bases, with 18 bases lying between them. The CDR3 coding sequence is TGCAGCGTCGCTCCCAGAGGGGCAGCCACAGATACGCAGTATTTT. Protein: CSVAPRGAATDTQYF.

CDR3 protein: CSVPLEGHGYTF. CDR3 sequence (DNA): TGCAGCGTTCCTCTAGAGGGCCATGGCTACACCTTC. The V and J genes are TRBV29-1 and TRBJ1-2, with D hard to call. The CDR3 length is 12 residues. V was cut by 5 bases and J by 6 bases, with 13 bases left in between. The germline CDR1 and CDR2 sequences are SQVTM and ANQGSEA.

This chain links TRBV4-1 with TRBJ2-7, with a tentative D call TRBD2 (5 bases). The germline gives CDR1 MGHRA, CDR2 YSYEKL. The ends were cut back, 8 bases at V and 4 bases at J, with 18 bases in the middle. This CDR3 has 14 residues. As DNA, the CDR3 is TGCGCCAGCGGACCGCGGAGCGGAAATTACGAGCAGTACTTC. This encodes CASGPRSGNYEQYF.

Regarding this clone: Germline is not matched at one junction end, which may reflect a read error. The chain employs TRBV9 and TRBJ1-2, with D unclear. Germline CDR1 SGDLS, CDR2 YYNGEE. The CDR3 runs 11 residues. CDR3 in amino acids: CASTLGHPFAF. DNA of the CDR3: TGTGCCAGCACTTTAGGGCACCCCTTCGCCTTC. The full variable domain, with the rest looked up from reference TRBV9 and TRBJ1-2, is DSGVTQTPKHLITATGQRVTLRCSPRSGDLSVYWYQQSLDQGLQFLIQYYNGEERAKGNILERFSAQQFPDLHSELNLSSLELGDSALYFCASTLGHPFAFGSGTRLTVV.

The rearrangement links TRBV9 to TRBJ2-2; TRBD2 is a possible D gene (6 bases). The CDR3 is 17 amino acids. Trimming took 1 base from V and 1 from J, leaving 14 bases between them. Per germline, CDR1 SGDLS and CDR2 YYNGEE. The CDR3 DNA is TGTGCCAGCAGCGTACCCTCGCGGGGCTTGAACACCGGGGAGCTGTTTTTT. Translating it yields CASSVPSRGLNTGELFF. The whole variable domain, remainder taken from reference TRBV9 and TRBJ2-2, is DSGVTQTPKHLITATGQRVTLRCSPRSGDLSVYWYQQSLDQGLQFLIQYYNGEERAKGNILERFSAQQFPDLHSELNLSSLELGDSALYFCASSVPSRGLNTGELFFGEGSRLTVL.

This clone was recorded many times. This sequence joins TRBV4-3 and TRBJ2-5; no reliable D call. This CDR3 region has 13 residues. Trimming removed 0 bases from V and 2 bases from J, with 4 bases in between. The germline CDR1 and CDR2 sequences are LGHNA and YSLEER. CDR3 residues: CASSQDWQETQYF. In nucleotides, the CDR3 is TGCGCCAGCAGCCAAGATTGGCAAGAGACCCAGTACTTC.

The J gene is TRBJ1-5, the V gene TRBV7-9; unclear D gene. The CDR3 loop spans 18 amino acids. Germline V CDR1 and CDR2: SEHNR, FQNEAQ (reference sequence). Trimming took off 4 bases at V and 5 bases at J, with 24 bases between the two ends. In DNA form, the CDR3 reads TGTGCCAGCAGCTGTCTCTCGTTGAGGACCGAGACTTATCAGCCCCAGCATTTT. Protein: CASSCLSLRTETYQPQHF. The full variable domain, rest sourced from reference TRBV7-9 and TRBJ1-5, is DTGVSQNPRHKITKRGQNVTFRCDPISEHNRLYWYRQTLGQGPEFLTYFQNEAQLEKSRLLSDRFSAERPKGSFSTLEIQRTEQGDSAMYLCASSCLSLRTETYQPQHFGDGTRLSIL.